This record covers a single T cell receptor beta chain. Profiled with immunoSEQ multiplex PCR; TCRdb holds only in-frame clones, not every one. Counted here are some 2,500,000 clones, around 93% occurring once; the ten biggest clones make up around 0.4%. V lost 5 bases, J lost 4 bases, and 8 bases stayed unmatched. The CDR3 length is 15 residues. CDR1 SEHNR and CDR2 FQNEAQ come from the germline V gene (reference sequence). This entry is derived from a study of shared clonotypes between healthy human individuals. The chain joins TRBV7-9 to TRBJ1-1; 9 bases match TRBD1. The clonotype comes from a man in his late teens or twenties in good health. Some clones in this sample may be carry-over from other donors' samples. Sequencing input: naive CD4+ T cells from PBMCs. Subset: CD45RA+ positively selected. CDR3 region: CASSRRTGAITEAFF. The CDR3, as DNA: TGTGCCAGCAGCCGAAGGACAGGGGCCATCACTGAAGCTTTCTTT.